The 15 T cell receptor beta chains reported below all come from one sample, sequenced in a study of early T cells in non-severe SARS-CoV-2 infection. TCRdb redid the calling of the 5' RACE reads with MiXCR, one entry per CDR3 protein. This sample has 70,000 to 95,000 distinct CDR3 sequences, with around 8.7% found just once. The material sequenced was whole blood. These TCRs come from an adult who was a healthcare worker with PCR-confirmed SARS-CoV-2 infection or an uninfected control (not recorded which).

Many counts were recorded for this clonotype. The CDR3 protein is CASSRMISGRAYEQYF. DNA for the CDR3: TGTGCCAGCAGCCGAATGATTAGCGGGAGGGCCTACGAGCAGTACTTC. The chain is built from TRBV11-2 and TRBJ2-7; 11 positions agree with TRBD2. Germline V gives CDR1 SGHAT, CDR2 FQNNGV. This CDR3 has 16 amino acids. The V segment lost 5 bases and the J segment 2 bases; nucleotides outside the gene matches: 8. Supplemented by reference TRBV11-2 and TRBJ2-7, the full variable domain reads EAGVAQSPRYKIIEKRQSVAFWCNPISGHATLYWYQQILGQGPKLLIQFQNNGVVDDSQLPKDRFSAERLKGVDSTLKIQPAKLEDSAVYLCASSRMISGRAYEQYFGPGTRLTVT.

The rearrangement links TRBV7-2 to TRBJ2-7, with D unresolved. Germline values: CDR1 SGHTA, CDR2 FQGNSA. The CDR3 sequence is 13 residues long. The V gene lost 5 bases and the J gene lost 2 bases, with 10 bases spanning the gap. The CDR3 DNA is TGTGCCAGCAGCCAACAGACACCCTACGAGCAGTACTTC. Translation: CASSQQTPYEQYF.

J is TRBJ2-1 and V is TRBV7-2; D might be TRBD2 (6 bases). This CDR3 spans 14 amino acids. V lost 10 bases and J 4 bases, leaving 17 bases between the germline ends. Germline-derived CDR1 and CDR2 are SGHTA and FQGNSA. The CDR3 coding sequence is TGTGCCACCAAGGTACCGGGACTTTACAATGAGCAGTTCTTC. This codes for CATKVPGLYNEQFF.

This clonotype was seen many times. V gene TRBV6-1 combines with J gene TRBJ1-5; D not resolved. This CDR3 region has 12 residues. Trimming shortened V by 4 bases and J by 7 bases, and 8 bases separated the two germline ends. Germline lookup yields CDR1 MNHNS and CDR2 SASEGT. The CDR3 spells CASSGRTQPQHF. CDR3 in DNA: TGTGCCAGCAGTGGGCGGACCCAGCCCCAGCATTTT.

There are many counts of this clonotype. CDR3 sequence: CASSSSSGTGSINEQYF. The CDR3 nucleotides read TGTGCCAGCAGCTCCTCATCCGGGACAGGGTCGATCAACGAGCAGTACTTC. The genes are TRBV7-9 and TRBJ2-7; 9 positions agree with TRBD1. Germline CDR1 and CDR2: SEHNR and FQNEAQ (reference sequence). This CDR3 is built from 17 residues. The ends lost 4 bases at V and 5 bases at J; junction bases unmatched: 15.

This clonotype was counted many times. The chain joins TRBV10-2 to TRBJ2-5; no clear D gene. The CDR3 loop spans 13 amino acids. Trimming left V 6 bases short and J 2 bases short, with 10 bases between. The germline V gene has CDR1 WSHSY and CDR2 SAAADI. CDR3: CASRVAAQETQYF. CDR3 sequence (DNA): TGCGCCAGCAGAGTTGCGGCTCAAGAGACCCAGTACTTC.

The chain combines TRBV11-2 with TRBJ1-5, with D possibly TRBD1 on 5 matching bases. The CDR3 covers 12 residues. The germline V gene has CDR1 SGHAT and CDR2 FQNNGV. The germline V and J ends were trimmed by 2 bases and 11 bases, with 10 bases remaining between them. CDR3 protein: CASSLQGLTQHF. CDR3 DNA: TGTGCCAGCAGCTTACAGGGTCTGACCCAGCATTTT.

The CDR3 DNA is TGCAGTGCTAGACCCGAGGTGGCTAGCAGAGGGGTCGATACGCAGTATTTT. It codes for CSARPEVASRGVDTQYF. V is TRBV20-1 and J is TRBJ2-3; D tentatively reads TRBD1 or TRBD2 (5 bases each). V lost 2 bases and J 6 bases, leaving 24 bases between the germline ends. Germline V gene sequence: CDR1 DFQATT, CDR2 SNEGSKA (reference sequence). There are 17 residues in the CDR3.

The CDR3 region has the DNA TGCGCCAGCAGCTTGGGAGCGGACAGCACCGGGGAGCTGTTTTTT. This encodes CASSLGADSTGELFF. This chain uses TRBV5-1 with TRBJ2-2; maybe TRBD1 (6 bases). V lost 0 bases and J 4 bases, leaving 10 bases between the germline ends. Germline assignment: CDR1 SGHRS and CDR2 YFSETQ. CDR3 length: 15 residues. Combining the CDR3 with reference TRBV5-1 and TRBJ2-2 gives the whole variable domain KAGVTQTPRYLIKTRGQQVTLSCSPISGHRSVSWYQQTPGQGLQFLFEYFSETQRNKGNFPGRFSGRQFSNSRSEMNVSTLELGDSALYLCASSLGADSTGELFFGEGSRLTVL.

This clonotype was observed many times. V and J are TRBV3-1 and TRBJ2-7; D is unclear. The CDR3 covers 11 residues. In germline, CDR1 is LGHDT, CDR2 YNNKEL (reference sequence). With 5 bases removed from V and 3 bases from J, the gap between germline ends came to 5 bases. The CDR3 spells CASSSYYEQYF. The CDR3 nucleotides are TGTGCCAGCAGCTCCTACTACGAGCAGTACTTC.

This clonotype was recorded at least ten times. The chain carries TRBV7-9 and TRBJ2-2; 10 bases align to TRBD1. This CDR3 is 14 amino acids long. V shed 5 bases and J 5 bases; nucleotides not matched to a gene: 2. Germline V gene data show CDR1 as SEHNR and CDR2 as FQNEAQ (reference sequence). The CDR3, as DNA: TGTGCCAGCAGCGGACAGGGGGTTACCGGGGAGCTGTTTTTT. Protein: CASSGQGVTGELFF.

V is TRBV11-2 and J is TRBJ2-7; 11 bases agree with TRBD2. The CDR3 runs to 15 residues. J was trimmed by 2 bases and V by 3 bases; bases with no gene match: 3. Germline V gene data show CDR1 as SGHAT and CDR2 as FQNNGV. The CDR3 is CASSLGTSGTYEQYF. CDR3 bases: TGTGCCAGCAGCTTGGGGACTAGCGGTACCTACGAGCAGTACTTC. Based on the CDR3 plus reference TRBV11-2 and TRBJ2-7, the full variable domain is EAGVAQSPRYKIIEKRQSVAFWCNPISGHATLYWYQQILGQGPKLLIQFQNNGVVDDSQLPKDRFSAERLKGVDSTLKIQPAKLEDSAVYLCASSLGTSGTYEQYFGPGTRLTVT.

Ten or more counts support this clonotype. The chain recombines TRBV2 with TRBJ2-7; 10 nucleotides line up with TRBD2. The ends lost 5 bases at V and 0 bases at J; junction bases unmatched: 4. CDR3 length: 15 amino acids. Germline V gives CDR1 SNHLY, CDR2 FYNNEI. The chain's CDR3 is CASSRTSGVSYEQYF. CDR3 bases: TGTGCCAGCAGTCGTACTAGCGGGGTCTCCTACGAGCAGTACTTC.

This clonotype was counted ten times or more. The chain is built from TRBV20-1 and TRBJ2-3, with 8 bases that match TRBD2. V lost 1 base and J lost 4; bases outside the gene matches: 7. Germline V gives CDR1 DFQATT, CDR2 SNEGSKA (reference sequence). This CDR3 has 15 amino acids. The CDR3 loop is CSARALSAGADTQYF. CDR3 DNA sequence: TGCAGTGCTAGAGCTTTATCAGCGGGAGCAGATACGCAGTATTTT.

This clonotype was observed at least ten times. This rearrangement joins TRBV20-1 to TRBJ1-2, with D possibly TRBD1 on 5 matching bases. The CDR3 has 13 amino acids. Germline V gene lookup returns CDR1 DFQATT and CDR2 SNEGSKA (reference sequence). Trimming took 6 bases from V and 4 from J, leaving 15 bases between them. CDR3 residues: CSAPGAPGYGYTF. CDR3 nucleotide sequence: TGCAGTGCCCCCGGGGCACCCGGCTATGGCTACACCTTC.